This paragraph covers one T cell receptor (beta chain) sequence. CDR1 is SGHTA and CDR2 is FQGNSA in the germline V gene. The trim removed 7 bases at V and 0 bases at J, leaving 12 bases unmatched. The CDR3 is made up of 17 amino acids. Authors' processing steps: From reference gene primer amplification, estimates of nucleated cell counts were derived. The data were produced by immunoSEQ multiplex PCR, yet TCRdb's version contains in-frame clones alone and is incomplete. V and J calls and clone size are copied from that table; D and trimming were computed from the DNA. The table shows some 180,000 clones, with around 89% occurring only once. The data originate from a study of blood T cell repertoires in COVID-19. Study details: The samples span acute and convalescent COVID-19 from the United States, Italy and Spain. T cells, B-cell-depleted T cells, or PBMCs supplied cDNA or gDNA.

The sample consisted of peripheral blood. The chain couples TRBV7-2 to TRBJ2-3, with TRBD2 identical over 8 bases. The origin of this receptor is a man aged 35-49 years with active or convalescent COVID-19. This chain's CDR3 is CASTQRREVTSTDTQYF. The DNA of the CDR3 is TGTGCCAGCACCCAGAGGCGGGAGGTTACTAGCACAGATACGCAGTATTTT.